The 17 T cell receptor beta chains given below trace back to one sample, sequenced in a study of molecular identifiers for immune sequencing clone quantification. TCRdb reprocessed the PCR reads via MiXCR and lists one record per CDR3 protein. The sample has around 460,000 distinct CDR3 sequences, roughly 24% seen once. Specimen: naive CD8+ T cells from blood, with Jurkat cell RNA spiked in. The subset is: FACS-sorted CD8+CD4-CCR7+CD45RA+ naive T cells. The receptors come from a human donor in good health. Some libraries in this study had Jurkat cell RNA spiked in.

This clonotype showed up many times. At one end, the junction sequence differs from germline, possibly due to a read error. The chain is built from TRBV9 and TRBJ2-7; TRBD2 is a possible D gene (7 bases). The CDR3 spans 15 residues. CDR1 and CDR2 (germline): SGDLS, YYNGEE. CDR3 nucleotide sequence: TGTGCCAGCAGTCAAGGGGGGGGGCGCTCCCACGAGCAGTACTTC. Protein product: CASSQGGGRSHEQYF.

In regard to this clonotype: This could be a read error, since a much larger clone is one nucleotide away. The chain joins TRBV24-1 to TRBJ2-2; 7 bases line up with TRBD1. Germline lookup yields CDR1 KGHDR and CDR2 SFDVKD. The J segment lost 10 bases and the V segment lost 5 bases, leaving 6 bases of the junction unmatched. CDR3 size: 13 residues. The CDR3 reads CATSGGQAAELFF. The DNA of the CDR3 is TGTGCCACCAGTGGAGGACAGGCCGCGGAGCTGTTTTTT.

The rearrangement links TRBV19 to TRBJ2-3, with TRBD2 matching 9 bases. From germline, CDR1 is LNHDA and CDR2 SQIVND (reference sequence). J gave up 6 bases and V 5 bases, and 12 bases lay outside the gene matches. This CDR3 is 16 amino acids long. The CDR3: CASSLGGRARTDTQYF. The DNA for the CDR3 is TGTGCCAGTAGTCTGGGCGGGAGGGCCCGGACGGATACGCAGTATTTT.

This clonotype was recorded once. CDR3 coding DNA: TGTGCCAGCAGGGGACAGTCAACTAATGAAAAACTGTTTTTT. Protein sequence: CASRGQSTNEKLFF. This rearrangement joins TRBV2 to TRBJ1-4; 7 nucleotides agree with TRBD1. This CDR3 has 14 residues. CDR1 is SNHLY and CDR2 is FYNNEI in the germline V gene. J lost 0 bases, V lost 6 bases, and 1 base had no gene match.

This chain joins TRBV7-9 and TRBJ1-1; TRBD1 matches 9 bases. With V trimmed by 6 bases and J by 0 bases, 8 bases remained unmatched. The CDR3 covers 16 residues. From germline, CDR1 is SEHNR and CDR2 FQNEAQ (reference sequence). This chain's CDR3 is CASSDRDRAMNTEAFF. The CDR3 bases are TGTGCCAGCAGTGATCGGGACAGGGCGATGAACACTGAAGCTTTCTTT.

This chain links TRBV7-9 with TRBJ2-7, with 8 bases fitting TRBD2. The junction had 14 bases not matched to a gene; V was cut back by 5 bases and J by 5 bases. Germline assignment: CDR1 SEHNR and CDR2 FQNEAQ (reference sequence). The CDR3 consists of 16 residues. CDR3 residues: CASSPDMGLVLHEQYF. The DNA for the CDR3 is TGTGCCAGCAGCCCAGATATGGGACTAGTCCTCCACGAGCAGTACTTC.

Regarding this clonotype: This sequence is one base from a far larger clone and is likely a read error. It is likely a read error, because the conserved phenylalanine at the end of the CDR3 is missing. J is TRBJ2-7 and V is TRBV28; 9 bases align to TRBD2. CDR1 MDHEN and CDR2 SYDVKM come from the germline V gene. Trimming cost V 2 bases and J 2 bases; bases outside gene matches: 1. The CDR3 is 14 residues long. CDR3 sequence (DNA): TGTGCCAGCAGTTTAGCGGGAGGGCCCTACGAGCAGTACCTC. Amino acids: CASSLAGGPYEQYL.

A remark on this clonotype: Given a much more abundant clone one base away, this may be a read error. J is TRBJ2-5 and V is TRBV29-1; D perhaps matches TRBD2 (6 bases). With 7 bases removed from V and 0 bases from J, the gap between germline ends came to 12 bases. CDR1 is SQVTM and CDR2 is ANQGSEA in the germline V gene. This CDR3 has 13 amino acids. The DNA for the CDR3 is TGCAGCGATGTGCAGCGGGACCAAGAGACCCAGTACTTC. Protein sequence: CSDVQRDQETQYF.

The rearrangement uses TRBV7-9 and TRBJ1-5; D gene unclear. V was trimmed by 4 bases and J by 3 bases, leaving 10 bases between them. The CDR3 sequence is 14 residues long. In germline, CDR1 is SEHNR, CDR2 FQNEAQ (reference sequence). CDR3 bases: TGTGCCAGCAGCTCCCCGGAGTACAATCAGCCCCAGCATTTT. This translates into CASSSPEYNQPQHF.

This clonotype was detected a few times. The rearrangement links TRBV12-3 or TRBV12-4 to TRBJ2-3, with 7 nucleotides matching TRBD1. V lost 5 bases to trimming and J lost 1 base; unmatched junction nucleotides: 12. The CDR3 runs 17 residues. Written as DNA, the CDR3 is TGTGCCAGCAGTCGAACCCCTCCTGACAGGGGCACAGATACGCAGTATTTT. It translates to CASSRTPPDRGTDTQYF.

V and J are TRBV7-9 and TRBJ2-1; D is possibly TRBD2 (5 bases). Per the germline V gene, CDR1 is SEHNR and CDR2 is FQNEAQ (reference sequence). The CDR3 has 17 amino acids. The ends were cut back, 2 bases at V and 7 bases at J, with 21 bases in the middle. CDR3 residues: CASSLNEVGVPHNEQFF. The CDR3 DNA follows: TGTGCCAGCAGCTTAAATGAGGTGGGAGTCCCGCATAATGAGCAGTTCTTC.

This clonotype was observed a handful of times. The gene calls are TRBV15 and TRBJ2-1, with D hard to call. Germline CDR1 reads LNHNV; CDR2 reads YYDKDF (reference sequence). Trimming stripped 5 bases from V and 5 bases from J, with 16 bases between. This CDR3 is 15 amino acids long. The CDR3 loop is CATSPEPQAHNEQFF. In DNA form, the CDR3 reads TGTGCCACCAGCCCCGAGCCCCAAGCCCACAATGAGCAGTTCTTC.

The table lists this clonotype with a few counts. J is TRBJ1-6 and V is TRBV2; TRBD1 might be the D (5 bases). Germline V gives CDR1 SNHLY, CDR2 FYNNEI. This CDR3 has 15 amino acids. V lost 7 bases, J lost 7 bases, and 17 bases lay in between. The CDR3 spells CASKRGPLGNSPLHF. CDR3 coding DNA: TGTGCCAGCAAGAGGGGACCCCTCGGGAATTCACCCCTCCACTTT.

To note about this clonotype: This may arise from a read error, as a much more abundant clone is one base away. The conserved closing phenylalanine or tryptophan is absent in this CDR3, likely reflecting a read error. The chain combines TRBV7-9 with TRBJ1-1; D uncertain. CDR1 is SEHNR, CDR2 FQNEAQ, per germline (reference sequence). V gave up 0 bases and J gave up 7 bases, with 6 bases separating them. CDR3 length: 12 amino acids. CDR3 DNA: TGTGCCAGCAGCTTAGCGGCGGATGAAGCTTTCCTT. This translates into CASSLAADEAFL.

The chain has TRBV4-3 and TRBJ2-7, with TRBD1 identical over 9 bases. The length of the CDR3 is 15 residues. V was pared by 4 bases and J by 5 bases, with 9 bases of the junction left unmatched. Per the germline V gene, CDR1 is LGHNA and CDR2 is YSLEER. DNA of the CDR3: TGCGCCAGCAGCCCAGGTTGGACAGGGGAACACGAGCAGTACTTC. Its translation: CASSPGWTGEHEQYF.

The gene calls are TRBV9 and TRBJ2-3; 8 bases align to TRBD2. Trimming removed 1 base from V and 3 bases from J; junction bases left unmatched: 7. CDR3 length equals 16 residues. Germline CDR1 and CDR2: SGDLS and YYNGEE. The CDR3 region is CASSVSGRAGTDTQYF. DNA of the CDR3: TGTGCCAGCAGCGTATCCGGGAGGGCCGGGACAGATACGCAGTATTTT.

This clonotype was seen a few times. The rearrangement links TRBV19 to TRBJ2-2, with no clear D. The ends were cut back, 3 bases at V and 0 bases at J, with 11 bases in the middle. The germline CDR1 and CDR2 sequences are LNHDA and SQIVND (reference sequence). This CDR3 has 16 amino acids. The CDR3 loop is CASSMYTRSNTGELFF. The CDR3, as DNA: TGTGCCAGTAGTATGTATACAAGATCGAACACCGGGGAGCTGTTTTTT.